A selection of T cell receptor beta chains follows, all from one sample in a study of radiotherapy plus CTLA-4 blockade in lung cancer. The table came from immunoSEQ multiplex PCR; TCRdb's copy has only in-frame clones and leaves some out. This sample has tens of thousands of clones, with 60% to 85% found just once. The sequences come from peripheral blood, collected from a patient treated with radiotherapy plus ipilimumab. The receptors originated from a human donor with non-small cell lung cancer who had a partial response to radiotherapy plus ipilimumab. Some clones in this sample may be carry-over from other donors' samples. Both conserved end residues are part of each CDR3. Fields, in order: CDR3 DNA, CDR3 protein, J gene, D gene, V gene, CDR3 length. The D gene is left open where the match is weak.

TGTGCCAGCAGCCCCACCCGGGACTACGAGCAGTACTTC CASSPTRDYEQYF TRBJ2-7 - TRBV2 13
TGCGCCAGCGTAGGGGGTTTATCCTCTGGTGAGCAGTTCTTC CASVGGLSSGEQFF TRBJ2-1 - TRBV10-2 14
TGCGCCTCGTACTCTCGCAAGGGGGTCCAAGAGACCCAGTACTTC CASYSRKGVQETQYF TRBJ2-5 - TRBV10-1 15
TGCGCCAGCAGTGAAACAGGAGGGCCGAACACCGGGGAGCTGTTTTTT CASSETGGPNTGELFF TRBJ2-2 - TRBV10-1 16
TGCGCCAGCAGCAGGGGGGACAGGGGAGACGATGAGCAGTTCTTC CASSRGDRGDDEQFF TRBJ2-1 TRBD1 TRBV5-1 15
TGCGCCAGCAGTCCGAGGGACAGGGGGCGTTTAACTAATGAAAAACTGTTTTTT CASSPRDRGRLTNEKLFF TRBJ1-4 TRBD1 TRBV4-3 18
TGTGCCAGCCTTAGACGGACAGGGGAGAAAGAGACCCAGTACTTC CASLRRTGEKETQYF TRBJ2-5 TRBD1 TRBV11-3 15
TGTGCCAGCTCAGGGCGGAGGGACCCCTACGAGCAGTACTTC CASSGRRDPYEQYF TRBJ2-7 - TRBV18 14
TGCAGCGTTGCTTCGGCGGGGTCCCACATCCACGAGCAGTACTTC CSVASAGSHIHEQYF TRBJ2-7 - TRBV29-1 15
TGTGCCTGGGGGGATGGACTAGCCCAAGAGACCCAGTACTTC CAWGDGLAQETQYF TRBJ2-5 TRBD2 TRBV30 14
TGTGCCAGCACCCTAATGGGCGGGGGGTACCAAGAGACCCAGTACTTC CASTLMGGGYQETQYF TRBJ2-5 TRBD2 TRBV7-2 16
TGTGCCAGCAGTTTTTCCGGGACTAGCGACACCGGGGAGCTGTTTTTT CASSFSGTSDTGELFF TRBJ2-2 TRBD2 TRBV6-4 16
TGTGCCAGCAGGCTGGCCTTTGGCTACACCTTC CASRLAFGYTF TRBJ1-2 - TRBV28 11